This passage covers 11 T cell receptor beta chains from one sample sequenced in a study of neoadjuvant anti-PD-1 for oral cavity cancer. Assay used: immunoSEQ multiplex PCR; TCRdb lists only in-frame clones, some missing. The sample lists about 9,300 clones; approximately 62% were seen once. Sequenced here: tumor tissue, sampled before nivolumab (anti-PD-1) treatment. The source is a person between 40 and 79 years old with oral cavity squamous cell carcinoma.

V usage is TRBV6-1 and J usage is TRBJ1-1; no clear D. The CDR3 is 14 residues long. The V end lost 3 bases, the J end lost 6 bases, and 14 bases lay between the germline ends. CDR1 is MNHNS and CDR2 is SASEGT in the germline V gene. The CDR3 is CASSEGDLRSEAFF. The CDR3 nucleotides are TGTGCCAGCAGTGAGGGAGACCTACGCTCTGAAGCTTTCTTT.

In its sample, this clone is medium-sized. The chain is built from TRBV7-9 and TRBJ2-3, with TRBD1 matching over 10 bases. Germline CDR1 is SEHNR and CDR2 is FQNEAQ (reference sequence). The CDR3 consists of 16 residues. The V and J ends lost 5 bases and 0 bases, in that order; junction bases with no gene match: 5. As DNA, the CDR3 is TGTGCCAGCAGCGGACAGGGGGGCACTAGCACAGATACGCAGTATTTT. Its protein is CASSGQGGTSTDTQYF.

The chain recombines TRBV2 with TRBJ2-1; possibly TRBD1 or TRBD2 for D (5 bases each). The CDR3 spans 15 residues. CDR1 SNHLY and CDR2 FYNNEI come from the germline V gene. V shed 5 bases and J shed 9 bases, with 20 bases lying between them. The CDR3 loop reads CASSPLVPGAGEQFF. CDR3 in DNA: TGTGCCAGCAGTCCCCTGGTACCCGGGGCCGGTGAGCAGTTCTTC.

The chain is built from TRBV7-9 and TRBJ1-4; D is possibly TRBD1 (5 bases). The CDR3 consists of 12 residues. V lost 4 bases, J lost 8 bases, and 8 bases lay in between. Germline CDR1 SEHNR, CDR2 FQNEAQ (reference sequence). CDR3 residues: CASSSPGEKLFF. The CDR3, as DNA: TGTGCCAGCAGCTCCCCAGGGGAAAAACTGTTTTTT.

Concerning this clone itself: The same CDR3 arises from other DNA sequences in this sample as well. The chain employs TRBV6-4 and TRBJ2-3; D possibly corresponds to TRBD2 (6 bases). This CDR3 has 15 residues. CDR1 and CDR2 from the germline V gene are MRHNA and SNTAGT. The ends were cut back, 3 bases at V and 6 bases at J, with 16 bases in the middle. CDR3 sequence (DNA): TGTGCCAGCAGTGAAGGCGGAGGGGAAGCGGATACGCAGTATTTT. It codes for CASSEGGGEADTQYF.

The gene calls are TRBV5-1 and TRBJ1-2; D is perhaps TRBD1 (6 bases). V shed 0 bases and J shed 4 bases, with 7 bases lying between them. The CDR3 is made up of 13 amino acids. Germline-derived CDR1 and CDR2 are SGHRS and YFSETQ. CDR3 amino acids: CASSLADSYGYTF. In DNA, the CDR3 is TGCGCCAGCAGCTTGGCGGACAGCTATGGCTACACCTTC.

The V gene is TRBV6-5, the J gene TRBJ2-7, with TRBD1 as a possible D gene (5 bases). This CDR3 has 15 residues. Germline V gene data show CDR1 as MNHEY and CDR2 as SVGAGI. V lost 4 bases and J 3 bases, leaving 16 bases between the germline ends. CDR3 region: CASSSSIIGVYEQYF. The CDR3 region has the DNA TGTGCCAGCAGTTCATCCATTATAGGGGTCTACGAGCAGTACTTC.

The chain has TRBV4-2 and TRBJ2-3; D is possibly TRBD2 (6 bases). CDR1 is LGHNA and CDR2 is YNFKEQ in the germline V gene. The CDR3 is 16 residues long. Trimming left V 0 bases short and J 0 bases short, with 10 bases between. The CDR3 DNA follows: TGTGCCAGCAGCCAAGATCGGACTACGAGCACAGATACGCAGTATTTT. Its protein is CASSQDRTTSTDTQYF.

This clone occurred a few times. The chain is built from TRBV4-1 and TRBJ1-2, with D tentatively TRBD1 (6 bases). The CDR3 sequence is 17 residues long. Germline assignment: CDR1 MGHRA and CDR2 YSYEKL. V was trimmed by 4 bases and J by 0 bases, leaving 18 bases between them. The CDR3 nucleotides are TGCGCCAGCAGCCGTTCCGTACAGGGCTTGACTAACTATGGCTACACCTTC. This codes for CASSRSVQGLTNYGYTF.

This clone was observed a few times. V gene TRBV5-8 combines with J gene TRBJ1-5, with no clear D. The germline CDR1 and CDR2 sequences are SGHTS and YDEGEE. The ends were cut back, 4 bases at V and 3 bases at J, with 17 bases in the middle. This CDR3 is built from 16 residues. The CDR3 DNA sequence: TGTGCCAGCAGCCGTGGTGGGCGGAGCAACAATCAGCCCCAGCATTTT. Encoded protein: CASSRGGRSNNQPQHF.

J is TRBJ2-6 and V is TRBV18; 7 bases fit TRBD1. V trimming: 4 bases; J trimming: 0 bases; junction bases outside the gene matches: 9. Germline V gene data show CDR1 as KGHSH and CDR2 as LQKENI. This CDR3 has 18 amino acids. CDR3 amino acids: CASSQLTGADSGANVLTF. The CDR3 region has the DNA TGTGCCAGCTCACAACTAACAGGGGCCGACTCTGGGGCCAACGTCCTGACTTTC.